A single sample gave rise to the 19 T cell receptor beta chains below, sequenced in a study of CD8 T cells in Susac syndrome. About 0.5 to 1 ug RNA was reverse transcribed with random hexamers. Using its own MiXCR run on the immunoSEQ multiplex PCR reads, TCRdb lists one record per CDR3 protein. The table shows some 120,000 distinct CDR3 sequences, with nearly 95% occurring only once. Sequences were obtained from CD4+ T cells from PBMCs. The receptors originated from a human donor in good health.

This chain links TRBV3-1 with TRBJ1-2, with TRBD1 identical over 11 bases. The germline V gene has CDR1 LGHDT and CDR2 YNNKEL (reference sequence). The CDR3 length is 15 residues. After removal of 3 bases from V and 8 bases from J, the junction contained 8 bases not matched to a gene. CDR3 nucleotide sequence: TGTGCCAGCAGCCAGAGAGGACAGGGGGCAACCGGCTACACCTTC. Residues: CASSQRGQGATGYTF. The variable domain in full, completed from reference TRBV3-1 and TRBJ1-2, reads DTAVSQTPKYLVTQMGNDKSIKCEQNLGHDTMYWYKQDSKKFLKIMFSYNNKELIINETVPNRFSPKSPDKAHLNLHINSLELGDSAVYFCASSQRGQGATGYTFGSGTRLTVV.

The chain couples TRBV4-2 to TRBJ2-1; perhaps TRBD2 as D (6 bases). Trimming pared 0 bases from V and 4 bases from J, leaving 10 bases between. Germline V gene lookup returns CDR1 LGHNA and CDR2 YNFKEQ. The CDR3 is 15 residues long. CDR3 in amino acids: CASSQEAGRYNEQFF. The CDR3 nucleotides read TGTGCCAGCAGCCAAGAGGCGGGGAGATACAATGAGCAGTTCTTC.

This chain connects TRBV7-2 to TRBJ2-3; D unresolved. V shed 3 bases and J shed 0 bases, with 16 bases lying between them. Per the germline V gene, CDR1 is SGHTA and CDR2 is FQGNSA. The CDR3 has 17 amino acids. In nucleotides, the CDR3 is TGTGCCAGCAGCTTCCCTAGTCGTTTGACTAGCACAGATACGCAGTATTTT. It yields the protein CASSFPSRLTSTDTQYF. Full variable domain (missing parts from reference TRBV7-2 and TRBJ2-3): GAGVSQSPSNKVTEKGKDVELRCDPISGHTALYWYRQSLGQGLEFLIYFQGNSAPDKSGLPSDRFSAERTGGSVSTLTIQRTQQEDSAVYLCASSFPSRLTSTDTQYFGPGTRLTVL.

The chain carries TRBV6-4 and TRBJ2-3, with 9 bases that match TRBD2. The germline V gene has CDR1 MRHNA and CDR2 SNTAGT. The CDR3 has 15 amino acids. Trimming took 3 bases from V and 2 from J; bases not matched to a gene: 3. This chain's CDR3 is CASSELAGTTDTQYF. DNA for the CDR3: TGTGCCAGCAGTGAGCTAGCGGGGACCACAGATACGCAGTATTTT.

This clonotype was seen more than once but under ten times. This chain uses TRBV6-5 with TRBJ1-5; D ambiguous. V shed 4 bases and J shed 1 base, with 5 bases lying between them. The CDR3 contains 13 residues. CDR1 and CDR2 from the germline V gene are MNHEY and SVGAGI. CDR3 nucleotides: TGTGCCAGCAGTTTGCGGAGCAATCAGCCCCAGCATTTT. It is translated as CASSLRSNQPQHF.

The V call is TRBV12-3 or TRBV12-4, the J call TRBJ2-1, with D unresolved. The ends were cut back, 0 bases at V and 9 bases at J, with 9 bases in the middle. The CDR3 loop spans 13 amino acids. CDR3 loop: CASSLALGGEQFF. For the CDR3, the DNA is TGTGCCAGCAGTTTAGCGCTGGGCGGTGAGCAGTTCTTC.

The genes are TRBV29-1 and TRBJ2-2; 7 bases line up with TRBD1. V was pared by 6 bases and J by 0 bases, with 4 bases of the junction left unmatched. Per the germline V gene, CDR1 is SQVTM and CDR2 is ANQGSEA. The CDR3 totals 14 residues. The DNA of the CDR3 is TGCAGCGTGGGACAGAACGCGAACACCGGGGAGCTGTTTTTT. It is translated as CSVGQNANTGELFF.

J is TRBJ1-1 and V is TRBV18; D ambiguous. CDR1 KGHSH and CDR2 LQKENI come from the germline V gene. The CDR3 covers 15 residues. Trimming removed 1 base at V and 0 bases at J, with 9 bases between. DNA for the CDR3: TGTGCCAGCTCACCACAGGCAGAACTGAACACTGAAGCTTTCTTT. Encoded protein: CASSPQAELNTEAFF.

This chain connects TRBV4-2 to TRBJ2-3, with TRBD2 as a possible D gene (5 bases). The CDR3 is made up of 16 amino acids. Germline loops: CDR1 LGHNA, CDR2 YNFKEQ. The germline V and J ends were trimmed by 1 base and 2 bases, with 13 bases remaining between them. The chain's CDR3 is CASSQGPGDNTDTQYF. CDR3 nucleotide sequence: TGTGCCAGCAGCCAAGGGCCCGGGGATAACACAGATACGCAGTATTTT.

This CDR3 reads CASSFRREWGEQFF. DNA of the CDR3: TGTGCCAGCAGTTTCAGGCGGGAGTGGGGTGAGCAGTTCTTC. The chain carries TRBV27 and TRBJ2-1, with 7 nucleotides matching TRBD2. Per germline, CDR1 MNHEY and CDR2 SMNVEV (reference sequence). The CDR3 contains 14 residues. J lost 9 bases, V lost 3 bases, and 8 bases had no gene match.

The chain joins TRBV29-1 to TRBJ1-1; D is possibly TRBD1 (6 bases). CDR3 length: 11 residues. Germline V gene lookup returns CDR1 SQVTM and CDR2 ANQGSEA. V was pared by 7 bases and J by 6 bases, with 12 bases between. The CDR3, as DNA: TGCAGCGCCTCGACAGGACCTGAAGCTTTCTTT. Encoded protein: CSASTGPEAFF.

The V and J genes are TRBV9 and TRBJ2-7; 11 nucleotides align to TRBD2. With V trimmed by 3 bases and J by 2 bases, 4 bases remained unmatched. Germline CDR1 reads SGDLS; CDR2 reads YYNGEE. The CDR3 totals 15 residues. Written as DNA, the CDR3 is TGTGCCAGCAGCGGAGGGACTAGCGGAACCTACGAGCAGTACTTC. It yields the protein CASSGGTSGTYEQYF.

This clonotype was found a few times. The chain links TRBV5-8 to TRBJ2-7; D is possibly TRBD2 (5 bases). Germline V lookup: CDR1 SGHTS, CDR2 YDEGEE. The CDR3 contains 15 residues. With 2 bases removed from V and 0 bases from J, the gap between germline ends came to 12 bases. CDR3 sequence reads: CASSLLSGSSYEQYF. DNA of the CDR3: TGTGCCAGCAGCTTATTGAGTGGGAGCTCCTACGAGCAGTACTTC.

The rearrangement uses TRBV25-1 and TRBJ2-5, with D uncertain. Between the trimmed V and J ends, which lost 8 bases and 0 bases, there was a span of 10 bases. This CDR3 has 13 amino acids. The germline CDR1 and CDR2 sequences are MGHDK and SYGVNS. The CDR3 spells CASPECYQETQYF. As DNA, the CDR3 is TGTGCCAGCCCGGAGTGTTACCAAGAGACCCAGTACTTC.

The rearrangement links TRBV5-1 to TRBJ2-7, with 8 bases fitting TRBD1. The V segment lost 4 bases and the J segment 2 bases; nucleotides outside the gene matches: 8. There are 15 residues in the CDR3. The V gene's germline CDR1 is SGHRS and CDR2 YFSETQ. CDR3 protein: CASSAGQEAAYEQYF. DNA for the CDR3: TGCGCCAGCAGCGCGGGACAGGAGGCAGCCTACGAGCAGTACTTC.

The chain couples TRBV7-9 to TRBJ1-2; D remains ambiguous. Between the trimmed V and J ends, which lost 5 bases and 4 bases, there was a span of 11 bases. The CDR3 is 13 residues long. Germline CDR1 SEHNR, CDR2 FQNEAQ (reference sequence). The CDR3 DNA is TGTGCCAGCAGCGACGACGGAATCTATGGCTACACCTTC. It yields the protein CASSDDGIYGYTF.

This chain links TRBV7-9 with TRBJ2-5, with TRBD2 matching 7 bases. CDR1 is SEHNR and CDR2 is FQNEAQ in the germline V gene (reference sequence). J gave up 1 base and V 7 bases, and 6 bases lay outside the gene matches. The CDR3 runs to 14 residues. The CDR3 reads CASNMGGIQETQYF. DNA for the CDR3: TGTGCCAGCAACATGGGAGGGATCCAAGAGACCCAGTACTTC.

The chain combines TRBV28 with TRBJ2-7; D remains unclear. The CDR3 loop spans 14 amino acids. Trimming stripped 4 bases from V and 0 bases from J, with 10 bases between. Germline assignment: CDR1 MDHEN and CDR2 SYDVKM. CDR3 residues: CASSYELNSYEQYF. CDR3 nucleotide sequence: TGTGCCAGCAGTTACGAGCTCAACTCCTACGAGCAGTACTTC.

The genes are TRBV18 and TRBJ2-1, with 7 nucleotides matching TRBD1. Germline CDR1 and CDR2: KGHSH and LQKENI. The V and J ends lost 5 bases and 8 bases, in that order; junction bases with no gene match: 12. CDR3 length: 15 residues. The CDR3 DNA is TGTGCCAGCTCATCAGCCCGACAGGGAAGGGATGAGCAGTTCTTC. Translated, it gives CASSSARQGRDEQFF.